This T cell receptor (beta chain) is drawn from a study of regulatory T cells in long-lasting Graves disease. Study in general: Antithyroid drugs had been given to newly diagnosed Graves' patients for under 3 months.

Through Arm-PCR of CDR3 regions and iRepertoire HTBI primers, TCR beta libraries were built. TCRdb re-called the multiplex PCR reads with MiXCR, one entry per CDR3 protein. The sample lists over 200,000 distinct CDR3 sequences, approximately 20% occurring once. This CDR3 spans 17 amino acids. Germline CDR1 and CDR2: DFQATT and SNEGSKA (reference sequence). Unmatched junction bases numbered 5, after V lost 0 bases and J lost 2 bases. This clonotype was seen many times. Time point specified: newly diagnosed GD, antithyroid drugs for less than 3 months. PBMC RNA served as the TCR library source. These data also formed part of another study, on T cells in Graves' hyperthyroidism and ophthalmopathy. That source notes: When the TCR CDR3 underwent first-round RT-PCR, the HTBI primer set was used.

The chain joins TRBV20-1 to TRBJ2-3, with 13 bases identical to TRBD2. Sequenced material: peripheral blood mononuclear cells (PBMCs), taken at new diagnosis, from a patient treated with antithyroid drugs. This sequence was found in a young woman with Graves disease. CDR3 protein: CSARDRTSGGLTDTQYF. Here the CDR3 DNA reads TGCAGTGCTAGAGATCGGACTAGCGGGGGCCTCACAGATACGCAGTATTTT.